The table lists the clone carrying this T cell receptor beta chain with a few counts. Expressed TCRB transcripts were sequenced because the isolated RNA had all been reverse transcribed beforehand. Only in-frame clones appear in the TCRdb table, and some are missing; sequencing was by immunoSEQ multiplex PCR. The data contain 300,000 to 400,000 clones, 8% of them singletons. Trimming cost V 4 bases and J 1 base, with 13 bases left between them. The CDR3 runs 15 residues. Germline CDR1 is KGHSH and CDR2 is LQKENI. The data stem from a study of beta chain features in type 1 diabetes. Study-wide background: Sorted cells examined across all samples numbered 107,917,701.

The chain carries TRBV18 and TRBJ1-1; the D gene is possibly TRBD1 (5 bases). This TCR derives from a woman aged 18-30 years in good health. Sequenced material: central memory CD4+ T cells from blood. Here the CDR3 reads CASSLEGVQNTEAFF. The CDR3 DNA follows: TGTGCCAGCTCACTCGAAGGGGTTCAGAACACTGAAGCTTTCTTT.